This T cell receptor beta chain was documented in a study of T cell responses to AZD1222 COVID-19 vaccine. About this clone: Antigen specificity is unknown.

CDR3 length equals 14 residues. With 2 bases removed from V and 3 bases from J, the gap between germline ends came to 11 bases. Germline V gives CDR1 SGHRS, CDR2 YFSETQ. Study-level results: Donor demographics were predominantly white British with a female majority; clonal diversity may be underestimated. The repertoires were collected only after the peak T cell response. CD4 TCRs covered the whole spike, strongest at regions 160-218 and 743-854.

Assay used: immunoSEQ multiplex PCR; TCRdb lists only in-frame clones, some missing. Of around 270,000 clones in the sample, about 94% were seen once. The chain uses TRBV5-1 and TRBJ2-5, with D possibly matching TRBD1 (5 bases). This clonotype originated in an adult who received the AZD1222 COVID-19 vaccine. The sample here was peripheral blood, taken 28 days after the second AZD1222 dose. CDR3 sequence (DNA): TGCGCCAGCAGCTTTATGACAGATGAAGAGACCCAGTACTTC. Amino acids: CASSFMTDEETQYF.